Below are 24 T cell receptor beta chains sequenced from a single sample in a study of patients and donors after allogeneic stem cell transplantation. MiXCR, applied by TCRdb to the RT-PCR reads, yields one record per CDR3 protein. Here the sample spans 100,000 to 120,000 distinct CDR3 sequences, 35% being singletons. Source material: blood, either unsorted or a sorted T cell fraction (not recorded which). The receptors were sampled from a human donor who was either an allogeneic HSCT recipient or a stem cell or donor lymphocyte infusion donor (not recorded which). It is not recorded whose cells these are; they may come from a transplant donor.

This clonotype was counted at least ten times. V and J are TRBV12-3 or TRBV12-4 and TRBJ1-3, with 7 nucleotides matching TRBD1. Trimming at V came to 6 bases and at J to 3 bases, leaving 8 bases not matched to a gene. The CDR3 extends over 15 amino acids. DNA for the CDR3: TGTGCCAGCAGCCAAGGACAGGCTGTTGGAAACACCATATATTTT. This gives the protein CASSQGQAVGNTIYF.

This clonotype occurred a few times. The rearrangement uses TRBV3-1 and TRBJ1-5; tentatively, D is TRBD1 (5 bases). The CDR3 totals 15 residues. The germline V gene has CDR1 LGHDT and CDR2 YNNKEL (reference sequence). V was clipped by 4 bases and J by 3 bases, with 13 bases between them. DNA of the CDR3: TGTGCCAGCAGCCGGGGCCGGACCGACAATCAGCCCCAGCATTTT. Translated, it gives CASSRGRTDNQPQHF.

This clonotype turned up a few times. CDR3 amino acids: CSASTGGHQPQHF. The CDR3 DNA reads as TGCAGTGCTAGTACAGGGGGTCATCAGCCCCAGCATTTT. This chain uses TRBV20-1 with TRBJ1-5; 8 bases line up with TRBD1. This CDR3 is built from 13 residues. Per the germline V gene, CDR1 is DFQATT and CDR2 is SNEGSKA (reference sequence). V lost 3 bases to trimming and J lost 5 bases; unmatched junction nucleotides: 3.

The V gene is TRBV20-1, the J gene TRBJ1-6, with 7 nucleotides matching TRBD1. V lost 2 bases, J lost 6 bases, and 4 bases stayed unmatched. The CDR3 loop spans 14 amino acids. Germline values: CDR1 DFQATT, CDR2 SNEGSKA (reference sequence). CDR3: CSARKTGLNSPLHF. For the CDR3, the DNA is TGCAGTGCTAGAAAGACAGGGCTTAATTCACCCCTCCACTTT.

The V and J genes are TRBV5-1 and TRBJ2-7, with TRBD1 identical over 11 bases. CDR1 is SGHRS and CDR2 is YFSETQ in the germline V gene. The trim removed 4 bases at V and 5 bases at J, leaving 8 bases unmatched. The CDR3 loop spans 15 amino acids. The CDR3 DNA sequence: TGCGCCAGCAGCCAAGAACCGGGACAGGGGGACGAGCAGTACTTC. Translated: CASSQEPGQGDEQYF.

This clonotype has more than one count but fewer than ten. The genes are TRBV20-1 and TRBJ1-5; D uncertain. The CDR3 loop spans 12 amino acids. V lost 2 bases, J lost 3 bases, and 5 bases lay in between. The V gene's germline CDR1 is DFQATT and CDR2 SNEGSKA (reference sequence). The CDR3 DNA reads TGCAGTGCTAGATTTCACAATCAGCCCCAGCATTTT. Translating it yields CSARFHNQPQHF.

This clonotype has a handful of counts. The chain recombines TRBV12-5 with TRBJ1-1, with D possibly TRBD1 on 5 matching bases. V gave up 2 bases and J gave up 3 bases, with 13 bases separating them. CDR1 LGHNT and CDR2 FRNRAP come from the germline V gene. The CDR3 has 15 amino acids. The CDR3 DNA follows: TGTGCTAGTGGTTTGCGACCCTTGGGGGACACTGAAGCTTTCTTT. Its translation: CASGLRPLGDTEAFF.

This clonotype was seen a single time. This chain links TRBV12-3 or TRBV12-4 with TRBJ2-4, with a possible D match to TRBD2 (6 bases). CDR3 size: 12 residues. Trimming removed 6 bases from V and 9 bases from J, with 12 bases in between. CDR3 protein: CASSPRESIQYF. In DNA, the CDR3 is TGTGCCAGCAGCCCCCGGGAGAGCATTCAGTACTTC.

This clonotype was counted only a few times. This sequence joins TRBV5-1 and TRBJ2-2; no clear D gene. Germline values: CDR1 SGHRS, CDR2 YFSETQ. Deletions cut 1 base from V and 4 bases from J, with 11 bases between. The length of the CDR3 is 15 residues. The CDR3 bases are TGCGCCAGCAGCTTGCGTCCCCTTGGCACCGGGGAGCTGTTTTTT. Translation gives CASSLRPLGTGELFF.

The chain couples TRBV20-1 to TRBJ2-4; possibly TRBD1 or TRBD2 for D (5 bases each). Germline loops: CDR1 DFQATT, CDR2 SNEGSKA (reference sequence). Between the trimmed V and J ends, which lost 6 bases and 2 bases, there was a span of 14 bases. The CDR3 consists of 14 residues. This chain's CDR3 is CSAPSGTTKNIQYF. The DNA of the CDR3 is TGCAGTGCGCCCTCAGGGACCACCAAAAACATTCAGTACTTC.

This clonotype was detected only a few times. The chain has TRBV20-1 and TRBJ2-6, with D perhaps TRBD1 (5 bases). V lost 3 bases and J 0 bases, leaving 18 bases between the germline ends. In germline, CDR1 is DFQATT, CDR2 SNEGSKA (reference sequence). The CDR3 has 18 residues. CDR3 amino acids: CSASGQGKLLSGANVLTF. Written as DNA, the CDR3 is TGCAGTGCTAGTGGGCAGGGAAAGTTACTCTCTGGGGCCAACGTCCTGACTTTC.

V usage is TRBV5-1 and J usage is TRBJ2-1; D is uncertain. The CDR3 length is 15 residues. Germline CDR1 and CDR2: SGHRS and YFSETQ. Trimming cost V 2 bases and J 0 bases, with 9 bases left between them. The CDR3 protein is CASSFPRSSYNEQFF. CDR3 in DNA: TGCGCCAGCAGCTTCCCTAGAAGCTCCTACAATGAGCAGTTCTTC.

The chain couples TRBV12-3 or TRBV12-4 to TRBJ1-2; D not certain. This CDR3 region has 15 residues. V dropped 5 bases and J dropped 4 bases, with 17 bases sitting between them. The CDR3 loop is CASSPPSGYLYGYTF. CDR3 DNA: TGTGCCAGCAGTCCTCCCAGTGGGTACCTCTATGGCTACACCTTC.

This chain connects TRBV20-1 to TRBJ1-1; unclear D gene. CDR3 length equals 11 residues. Germline CDR1 reads DFQATT; CDR2 reads SNEGSKA (reference sequence). Trimming took off 4 bases at V and 1 base at J, with 4 bases between the two ends. Here the CDR3 reads CSAMGNTEAFF. The DNA of the CDR3 is TGCAGTGCTATGGGGAACACTGAAGCTTTCTTT.

The rearrangement joins TRBV2 to TRBJ2-5; no clear D. The V end lost 6 bases, the J end lost 5 bases, and 7 bases lay between the germline ends. Germline assignment: CDR1 SNHLY and CDR2 FYNNEI. The CDR3 totals 11 residues. CDR3 bases: TGTGCCAGCAGATCGGGTGAGACCCAGTACTTC. It codes for CASRSGETQYF.

This clonotype occurred many times. The chain combines TRBV15 with TRBJ1-6; weak D call: TRBD1 (6 bases). The germline gives CDR1 LNHNV, CDR2 YYDKDF (reference sequence). V was clipped by 0 bases and J by 7 bases, with 13 bases between them. There are 16 residues in the CDR3. The CDR3 nucleotides are TGTGCCACCAGCAGAGATCAGGCCAGGGGAAATTCACCCCTCCACTTT. Translating gives CATSRDQARGNSPLHF.

In this sample, this clonotype turned up once. V usage is TRBV20-1 and J usage is TRBJ2-3; perhaps TRBD2 as D (6 bases). Trimming removed 4 bases from V and 1 base from J, with 12 bases in between. This CDR3 spans 14 amino acids. CDR1 and CDR2 from the germline V gene are DFQATT and SNEGSKA (reference sequence). The CDR3 region is CSANMGGRTDTQYF. In DNA form, the CDR3 reads TGCAGTGCTAACATGGGGGGTCGCACAGATACGCAGTATTTT.

This clonotype was observed a handful of times. J is TRBJ1-6 and V is TRBV7-8; D may be TRBD1 (5 bases). From germline, CDR1 is SGHVS and CDR2 FQNEAQ. Trimming took off 1 base at V and 9 bases at J, with 10 bases between the two ends. The CDR3 loop spans 14 amino acids. CDR3 sequence reads: CASSLGDRVSPLHF. The CDR3 nucleotides read TGTGCCAGCAGCTTAGGAGACAGAGTTTCACCCCTCCACTTT.

The V call is TRBV3-1, the J call TRBJ2-3; D may be TRBD2 (5 bases). Trimming removed 4 bases from V and 3 bases from J, with 5 bases in between. Germline CDR1 LGHDT, CDR2 YNNKEL (reference sequence). CDR3 size: 12 residues. The CDR3 region is CASSRGTDTQYF. The CDR3 DNA follows: TGTGCCAGCAGCCGAGGGACAGATACGCAGTATTTT.

This clonotype appeared a few times. V and J are TRBV7-8 and TRBJ2-5, with D tentatively TRBD2 (5 bases). V was trimmed by 4 bases and J by 3 bases, leaving 15 bases between them. Germline V lookup: CDR1 SGHVS, CDR2 FQNEAQ. The CDR3 has 15 residues. The CDR3 DNA sequence: TGTGCCAGCAGCTCCGGACTTTCACTTAAAGAGACCCAGTACTTC. It codes for CASSSGLSLKETQYF.

At least ten counts were recorded for this clonotype. The J gene is TRBJ1-1, the V gene TRBV7-9; D unresolved. The CDR3 loop spans 14 amino acids. CDR1 and CDR2 (germline): SEHNR, FQNEAQ (reference sequence). The V end lost 3 bases, the J end lost 1 base, and 9 bases lay between the germline ends. The CDR3 nucleotides are TGTGCCAGCAGCTTGGAGTCGGCGAACACTGAAGCTTTCTTT. This encodes CASSLESANTEAFF.

V gene TRBV6-6 combines with J gene TRBJ1-1; 8 bases are shared with TRBD1. With 2 bases clipped from V and 0 bases from J, the junction kept 5 bases outside the gene matches. Germline assignment: CDR1 MNHNY and CDR2 SVGAGI (reference sequence). There are 16 residues in the CDR3. CDR3 DNA sequence: TGTGCCAGCAGTTACGCAAGGACAGGGATGAACACTGAAGCTTTCTTT. It translates to CASSYARTGMNTEAFF.

V usage is TRBV11-2 and J usage is TRBJ2-1; D remains ambiguous. The germline V gene encodes CDR1 SGHAT and CDR2 FQNNGV. Trimming left V 3 bases short and J 6 bases short, with 6 bases between. The CDR3 runs to 12 residues. The CDR3 reads CASSFYSNEQFF. The CDR3 DNA reads as TGTGCCAGCAGCTTCTATAGCAATGAGCAGTTCTTC.

The rearrangement links TRBV5-8 to TRBJ2-5, with a possible D match to TRBD2 (7 bases). V dropped 0 bases and J dropped 4 bases, with 16 bases sitting between them. CDR1 is SGHTS, CDR2 YDEGEE, per germline. This CDR3 comprises 16 residues. The CDR3 nucleotides are TGTGCCAGCAGCTTGGACTTCGGACTAGGGGGAGAGACCCAGTACTTC. It yields the protein CASSLDFGLGGETQYF.